This T cell receptor beta chain emerged from a study of identical twins. Study-wide points: Twins' excess sharing was less marked for out-of-frame beta sequences. Out-of-frame alpha sequences shared between twins exhibited an excess of low generation probability.

TCRdb analysed the 5' RACE reads with MiXCR anew, one entry per CDR3 protein. The data contain about 530,000 distinct CDR3 sequences, around 20% of them singletons. Notes on this clonotype: Its antigen is unknown.

Trimming shortened V by 6 bases and J by 4 bases, and 15 bases separated the two germline ends. The germline V gene encodes CDR1 SQVTM and CDR2 ANQGSEA. The CDR3 contains 13 residues. The same sample was also used in a study of yellow fever vaccine responses in identical twins.

Sequenced sample: CD4+ T cells sorted from blood. This clonotype originated in a woman aged 18-29 years in good health. The chain carries TRBV29-1 and TRBJ2-5; no clear D. CDR3 protein: CSVHGRLVETQYF. Here the CDR3 DNA reads TGCAGCGTCCACGGACGGCTTGTAGAGACCCAGTACTTC.